A single sample is the source of the 14 T cell receptor beta chains below, sequenced in a study of T cell changes during pregnancy in multiple sclerosis. TCRdb's table, derived via immunoSEQ multiplex PCR, lists solely in-frame clones and lacks some. The sample contains 50,000 to 75,000 clones, around 92% of which appear only once. The input for sequencing was peripheral blood, taken after pregnancy. Source of these receptors: a female donor in good health, enrolled as a control in a pregnancy study.

The chain links TRBV21-1 to TRBJ1-1; TRBD1 is the table's D call and was not checked against the DNA. TRBV21-1 is listed as a pseudogene. CDR3 length: 15 residues. The CDR3 here is CASSKKQGMNTEAFF. In DNA form, the CDR3 reads TGTGCCAGCAGCAAAAAACAGGGGATGAACACTGAAGCTTTCTTT.

The V and J genes are TRBV9 and TRBJ2-5, with D possibly TRBD1 on 5 matching bases. The germline V gene has CDR1 SGDLS and CDR2 YYNGEE. Deletions cut 0 bases from V and 4 bases from J, with 7 bases between. This CDR3 has 13 amino acids. CDR3 loop: CASSVVQGETQYF. CDR3 in DNA: TGTGCCAGCAGCGTAGTCCAGGGAGAGACCCAGTACTTC.

V usage is TRBV5-8 and J usage is TRBJ1-2; 7 bases agree with TRBD1. Unmatched junction bases numbered 3, after V lost 0 bases and J lost 4 bases. The CDR3 contains 14 residues. CDR1 and CDR2 (germline): SGHTS, YDEGEE. CDR3 amino acids: CASSLDRGSYGYTF. CDR3 nucleotides: TGTGCCAGCAGCTTGGACAGGGGTTCCTATGGCTACACCTTC.

This sequence joins TRBV30 and TRBJ2-7; D remains unclear. V was pared by 7 bases and J by 6 bases, with 13 bases between. This CDR3 contains 11 residues. In germline, CDR1 is GTSNPN, CDR2 SVGIG (reference sequence). CDR3 protein: CASVFALEQYF. The CDR3 region has the DNA TGTGCCTCGGTTTTCGCTCTCGAGCAGTACTTC.

The chain employs TRBV4-3 and TRBJ1-1; 8 nucleotides agree with TRBD1. The trim removed 0 bases at V and 2 bases at J, leaving 8 bases unmatched. Germline V gene sequence: CDR1 LGHNA, CDR2 YSLEER. This CDR3 has 17 residues. The CDR3 coding sequence is TGCGCCAGCAGCCAAGATTGGGCAGGGGGCTTTAACACTGAAGCTTTCTTT. Its protein is CASSQDWAGGFNTEAFF.

The J gene is TRBJ1-4, the V gene TRBV5-1, with D possibly being TRBD1 (6 bases). Germline values: CDR1 SGHRS, CDR2 YFSETQ. Deletions cut 4 bases from V and 7 bases from J, with 14 bases between. CDR3 length: 14 residues. The CDR3, as DNA: TGCGCCAGCAGCCCTTCGGACAGCTCTGAAAAACTGTTTTTT. Translation: CASSPSDSSEKLFF.

The chain joins TRBV13 to TRBJ2-5; D perhaps matches TRBD2 (6 bases). The CDR3 is made up of 14 amino acids. The germline V gene encodes CDR1 PRHDT and CDR2 FYEKMQ (reference sequence). V lost 3 bases, J lost 9 bases, and 17 bases lay in between. CDR3 in DNA: TGTGCCAGCAGCTTTCTGGGACGTTCGGGGGCCCAGTACTTC. Amino acid sequence: CASSFLGRSGAQYF.

The chain combines TRBV6-1 with TRBJ2-1, with a possible D match to TRBD2 (6 bases). V lost 2 bases and J lost 0, with 14 bases in between. Germline CDR1 reads MNHNS; CDR2 reads SASEGT. The CDR3 has 17 amino acids. The CDR3 reads CASSELSSDSSYNEQFF. Written as DNA, the CDR3 is TGTGCCAGCAGTGAATTATCTAGCGATAGCTCCTACAATGAGCAGTTCTTC.

This chain connects TRBV6-5 to TRBJ2-1; a possible D gene is TRBD1 (6 bases). Germline V gives CDR1 MNHEY, CDR2 SVGAGI. There are 16 residues in the CDR3. The V end was cut by 0 bases, the J end by 4 bases, with 13 bases between. The CDR3 nucleotides read TGTGCCAGCAGTTACTCGAGGCAGGGGATATACAATGAGCAGTTCTTC. It codes for CASSYSRQGIYNEQFF.

The rearrangement uses TRBV4-2 and TRBJ2-7, with D perhaps matching TRBD2 (6 bases). Per the germline V gene, CDR1 is LGHNA and CDR2 is YNFKEQ. V gave up 8 bases and J gave up 3 bases, with 14 bases separating them. The CDR3 sequence is 13 residues long. The CDR3 DNA reads as TGTGCCAGCTCAAGTCGGACTAACTACGAGCAGTACTTC. It is translated as CASSSRTNYEQYF.

The chain recombines TRBV11-3 with TRBJ2-2; D not certain. Trimming took off 7 bases at V and 6 bases at J, with 6 bases between the two ends. CDR1 and CDR2 (germline): SGHNT, YENEEA. The CDR3 is 11 amino acids. The CDR3 sequence: CASTQAGELFF. The CDR3, as DNA: TGTGCCAGCACCCAGGCCGGGGAGCTGTTTTTT.

The genes are TRBV6-1 and TRBJ1-6, with D tentatively TRBD1 (6 bases). Between the trimmed V and J ends, which lost 6 bases and 10 bases, there was a span of 10 bases. The CDR3 length is 12 residues. Per germline, CDR1 MNHNS and CDR2 SASEGT. The CDR3 loop reads CASRRTESPLHF. DNA of the CDR3: TGTGCCAGCAGACGGACAGAATCACCCCTCCACTTT.

This clone was seen a single time. This chain uses TRBV11-2 with TRBJ2-1, with D possibly being TRBD2 (7 bases). The CDR3 runs 17 residues. The germline gives CDR1 SGHAT, CDR2 FQNNGV. V lost 5 bases and J 10 bases, leaving 27 bases between the germline ends. The CDR3 here is CASSPTAAGAWVGEQFF. Written as DNA, the CDR3 is TGTGCCAGCAGCCCGACCGCGGCGGGGGCCTGGGTGGGGGAGCAGTTCTTC.

This clone was seen only once. The chain recombines TRBV7-2 with TRBJ2-2; D uncertain. Germline assignment: CDR1 SGHTA and CDR2 FQGNSA. Trimming cost V 3 bases and J 4 bases, with 18 bases left between them. The CDR3 is 17 residues long. The CDR3 reads CASSFSIPTGGTGELFF. The CDR3 DNA reads as TGTGCCAGCAGCTTTTCCATTCCGACGGGTGGCACCGGGGAGCTGTTTTTT.